The T cell receptor beta chain described here comes from a study of cytomegalovirus exposure and HLA in healthy donors. CDR1 and CDR2 from the germline V gene are SGHNT and YYREEE (reference sequence). The CDR3 runs to 16 residues. The ends were cut back, 4 bases at V and 0 bases at J, with 17 bases in the middle. Use of 60 Vbeta and 13 Jbeta primers characterized the PCR. The table came from immunoSEQ multiplex PCR; TCRdb's copy has only in-frame clones and leaves some out. The sample has some 190,000 clones, approximately 80% seen once. Note on this clone: Its antigen is not identified.

The study's findings and limits: Accounts indicate the classifier identified cytomegalovirus status with strong specificity and sensitivity. Available immune exposure information was restricted to CMV serostatus only. Rare sequences made up most TCRs, while some public TCRs were found in many donors.

Each of the donors was a healthy bone marrow donor. Sequencing was performed on PBMCs. The rearrangement joins TRBV5-4 to TRBJ2-7; TRBD2 might be the D (7 bases). The sequence came from a young woman in good health and CMV-seropositive. This CDR3 is CASSPDPAGASYEQYF. The CDR3 bases are TGTGCCAGCAGCCCCGATCCCGCGGGGGCCTCCTACGAGCAGTACTTC.